This T cell receptor (beta chain) was identified in a study of post-analysis software for immune sequencing data. As for the study in general: The courses of disease that were included comprised relapsing-remitting, secondary progressive and progressive-relapsing multiple sclerosis. Overall study results and limits: Patients with multiple sclerosis recorded significantly lower normalized Chao1 diversity than controls, the study found. TRBV segments more frequent in patients than in controls numbered roughly 5 and included TRBV5-6, TRBV5-1 and TRBV20-1.

The V gene's germline CDR1 is WNHNN and CDR2 SYGVQD (reference sequence). This CDR3 contains 16 residues. V lost 2 bases and J 4 bases, leaving 15 bases between the germline ends. For this clonotype: Its antigen is not known.

cDNA libraries for TCR beta contained unique molecular identifiers. cDNA molecules numbering about half a million came from roughly 1 to 10 million T cells. MiXCR was run by TCRdb on the PCR reads, yielding one entry per CDR3 protein. This sample yields hundreds of thousands of distinct CDR3 sequences, of which 25% to 30% are seen a single time; roughly 0.53% belongs to the top ten. The source material was blood. The sequence was collected from a girl aged 5 to 17 with multiple sclerosis. The rearrangement links TRBV10-1 to TRBJ2-1; D remains ambiguous. CDR3: CASSETHWTAYNEQFF. The CDR3 coding sequence is TGCGCCAGCAGTGAGACCCACTGGACGGCATACAATGAGCAGTTCTTC.